The present T cell receptor (beta chain) was sequenced within a study of blood T cell repertoires in COVID-19. At the level of the study: COVID-19 samples collected from the United States, Italy and Spain covered acute and convalescent phases.

The CDR3 loop spans 15 amino acids. V gave up 0 bases and J gave up 5 bases; unmatched junction bases: 2. Germline CDR1 SGHNT, CDR2 YYREEE (reference sequence). In the original workflow: Reference gene primer amplification gave nucleated cell count estimates. Clones were read by immunoSEQ multiplex PCR, and TCRdb kept only the in-frame ones, dropping some. V and J calls and clone size follow that table, whereas D and trimming were derived from the DNA. Among under 85,000 clones listed, about four fifths were seen once. This rearrangement joins TRBV5-4 to TRBJ2-5, with 12 bases matching TRBD2. The receptor was isolated from a man older than 75 with active or convalescent COVID-19. Specimen: peripheral blood. The CDR3 sequence: CASSLGLAGVETQYF. The CDR3 DNA reads as TGTGCCAGCAGCTTGGGACTAGCGGGGGTGGAGACCCAGTACTTC.